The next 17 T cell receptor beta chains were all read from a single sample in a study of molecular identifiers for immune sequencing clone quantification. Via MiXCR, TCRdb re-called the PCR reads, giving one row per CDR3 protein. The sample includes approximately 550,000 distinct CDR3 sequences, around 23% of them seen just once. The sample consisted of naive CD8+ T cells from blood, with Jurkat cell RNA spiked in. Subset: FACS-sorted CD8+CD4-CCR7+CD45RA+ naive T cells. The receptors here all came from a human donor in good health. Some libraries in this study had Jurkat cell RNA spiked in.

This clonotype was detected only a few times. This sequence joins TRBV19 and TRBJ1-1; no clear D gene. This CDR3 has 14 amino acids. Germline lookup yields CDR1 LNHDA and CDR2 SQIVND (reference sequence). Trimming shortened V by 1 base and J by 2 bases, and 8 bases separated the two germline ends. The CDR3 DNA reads TGTGCCAGTAGTATAGGGACTTCCAACACTGAAGCTTTCTTT. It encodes CASSIGTSNTEAFF.

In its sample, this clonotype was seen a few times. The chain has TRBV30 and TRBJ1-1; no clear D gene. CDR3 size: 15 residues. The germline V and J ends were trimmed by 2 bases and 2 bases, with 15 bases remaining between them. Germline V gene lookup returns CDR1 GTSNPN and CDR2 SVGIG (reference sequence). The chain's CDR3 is CAWSYRYSHNTEAFF. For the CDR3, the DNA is TGTGCCTGGAGTTATAGGTACAGCCACAACACTGAAGCTTTCTTT.

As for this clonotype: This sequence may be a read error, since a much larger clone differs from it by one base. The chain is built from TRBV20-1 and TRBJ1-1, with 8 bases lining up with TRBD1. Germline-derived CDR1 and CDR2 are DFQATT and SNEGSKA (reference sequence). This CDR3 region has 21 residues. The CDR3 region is CSARPDRGRDGGPPKNTGAFF. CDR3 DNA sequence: TGCAGTGCTCGACCCGACAGGGGTCGGGACGGAGGTCCGCCCAAGAACACTGGAGCTTTCTTT.

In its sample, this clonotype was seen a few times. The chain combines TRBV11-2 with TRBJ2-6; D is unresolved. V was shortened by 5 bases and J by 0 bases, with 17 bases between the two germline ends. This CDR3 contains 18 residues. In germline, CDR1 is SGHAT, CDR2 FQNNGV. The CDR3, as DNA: TGTGCCAGCAGCCCCTGGGTCGTTTCGAACTCTGGGGCCAACGTCCTGACTTTC. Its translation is CASSPWVVSNSGANVLTF.

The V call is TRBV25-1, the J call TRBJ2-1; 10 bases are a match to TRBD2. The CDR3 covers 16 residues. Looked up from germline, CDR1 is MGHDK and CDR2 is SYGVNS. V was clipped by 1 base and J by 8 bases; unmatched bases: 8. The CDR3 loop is CASSESPSGGADEQFF. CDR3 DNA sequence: TGTGCCAGCAGTGAATCCCCCAGCGGGGGGGCAGATGAGCAGTTCTTC.

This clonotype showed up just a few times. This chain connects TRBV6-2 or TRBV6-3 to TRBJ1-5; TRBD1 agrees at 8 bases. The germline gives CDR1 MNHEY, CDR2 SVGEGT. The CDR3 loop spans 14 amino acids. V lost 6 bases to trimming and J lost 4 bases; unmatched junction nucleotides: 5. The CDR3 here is CASRDGTGNQPQHF. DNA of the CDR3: TGTGCCAGCAGGGACGGGACAGGTAATCAGCCCCAGCATTTT.

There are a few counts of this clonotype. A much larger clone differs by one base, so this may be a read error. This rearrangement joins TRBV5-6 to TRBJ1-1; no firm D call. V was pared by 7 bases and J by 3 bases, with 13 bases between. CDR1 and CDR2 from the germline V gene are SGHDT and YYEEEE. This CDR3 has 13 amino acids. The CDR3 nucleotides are TGTGCCAGCTGCCCCCAAGGGTACACTGAAGCTTTCTTT. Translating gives CASCPQGYTEAFF.

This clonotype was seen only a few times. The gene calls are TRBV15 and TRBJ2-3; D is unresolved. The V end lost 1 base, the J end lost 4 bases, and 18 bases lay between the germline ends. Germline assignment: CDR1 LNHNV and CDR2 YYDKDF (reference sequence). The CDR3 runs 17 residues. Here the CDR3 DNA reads TGTGCCACCAGCAGAGTAAGGTTGGGCGGCACCCCAGATACGCAGTATTTT. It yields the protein CATSRVRLGGTPDTQYF. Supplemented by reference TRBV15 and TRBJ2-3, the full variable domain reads DAMVIQNPRYQVTQFGKPVTLSCSQTLNHNVMYWYQQKSSQAPKLLFHYYDKDFNNEADTPDNFQSRRPNTSFCFLDIRSPGLGDTAMYLCATSRVRLGGTPDTQYFGPGTRLTVL.

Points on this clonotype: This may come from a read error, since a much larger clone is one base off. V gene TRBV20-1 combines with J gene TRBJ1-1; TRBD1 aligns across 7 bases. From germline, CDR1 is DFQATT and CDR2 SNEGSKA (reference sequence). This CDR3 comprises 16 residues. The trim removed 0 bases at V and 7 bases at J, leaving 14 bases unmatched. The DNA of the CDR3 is TGCAGTGCTAGAGATCTTTTGGGACAGAGTTATGTTGAAGCTTTCTTT. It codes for CSARDLLGQSYVEAFF.

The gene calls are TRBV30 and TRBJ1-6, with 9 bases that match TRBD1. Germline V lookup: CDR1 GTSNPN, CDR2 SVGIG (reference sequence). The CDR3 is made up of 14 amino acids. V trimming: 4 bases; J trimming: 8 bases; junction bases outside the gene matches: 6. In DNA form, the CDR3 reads TGTGCCTGGACCCCGGGACAGGGTTATTCACCCCTCCACTTT. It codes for CAWTPGQGYSPLHF.

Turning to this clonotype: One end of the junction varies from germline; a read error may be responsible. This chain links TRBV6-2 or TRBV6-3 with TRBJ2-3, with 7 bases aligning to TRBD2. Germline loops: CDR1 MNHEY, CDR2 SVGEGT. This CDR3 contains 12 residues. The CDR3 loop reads CARSYRAGVQYF. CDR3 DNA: TGTGCCCGCAGTTACCGGGCGGGAGTGCAGTATTTT.

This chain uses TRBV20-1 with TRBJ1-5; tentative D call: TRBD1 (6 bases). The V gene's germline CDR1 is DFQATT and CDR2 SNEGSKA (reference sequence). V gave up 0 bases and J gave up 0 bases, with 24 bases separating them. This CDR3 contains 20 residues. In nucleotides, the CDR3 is TGCAGTGCTAGAGATTTTGTCGGACAGTCCCCCGAATATAGCAATCAGCCCCAGCATTTT. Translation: CSARDFVGQSPEYSNQPQHF.

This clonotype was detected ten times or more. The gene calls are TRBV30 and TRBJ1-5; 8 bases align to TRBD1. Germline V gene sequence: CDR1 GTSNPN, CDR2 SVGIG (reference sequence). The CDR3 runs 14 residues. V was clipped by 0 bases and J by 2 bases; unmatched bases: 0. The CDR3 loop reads CAWSVTGGNQPQHF. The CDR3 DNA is TGTGCCTGGAGTGTGACAGGGGGCAATCAGCCCCAGCATTTT.

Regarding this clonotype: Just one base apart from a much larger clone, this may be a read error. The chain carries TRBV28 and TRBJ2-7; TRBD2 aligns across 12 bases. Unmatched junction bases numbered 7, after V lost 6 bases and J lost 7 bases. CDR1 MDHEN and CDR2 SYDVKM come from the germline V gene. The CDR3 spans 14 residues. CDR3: CASSTLAGGREQYF. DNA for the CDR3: TGTGCCAGCAGCACACTAGCGGGAGGTAGGGAGCAGTACTTC.

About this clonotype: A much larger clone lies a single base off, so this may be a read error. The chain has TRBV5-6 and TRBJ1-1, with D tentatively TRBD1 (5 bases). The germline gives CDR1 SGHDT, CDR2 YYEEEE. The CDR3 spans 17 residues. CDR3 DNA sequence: TGTGCCAGCAGCTGGGGGGGACTGATGAGTATGAACATTGAAGCTTTCTTT. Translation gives CASSWGGLMSMNIEAFF.

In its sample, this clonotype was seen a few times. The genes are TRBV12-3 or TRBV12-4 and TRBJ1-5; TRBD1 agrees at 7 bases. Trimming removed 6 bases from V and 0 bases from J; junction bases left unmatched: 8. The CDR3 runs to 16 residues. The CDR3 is CASSSGQVYSNQPQHF. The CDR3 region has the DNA TGTGCCAGCAGCTCCGGACAGGTTTATAGCAATCAGCCCCAGCATTTT.

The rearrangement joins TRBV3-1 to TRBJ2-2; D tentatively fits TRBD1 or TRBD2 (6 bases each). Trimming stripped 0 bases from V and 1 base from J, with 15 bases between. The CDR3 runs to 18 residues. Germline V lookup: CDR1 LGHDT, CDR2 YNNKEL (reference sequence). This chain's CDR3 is CASSQETYGGQNTGELFF. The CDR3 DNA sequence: TGTGCCAGCAGCCAAGAGACCTACGGGGGCCAGAACACCGGGGAGCTGTTTTTT.